The present TCR beta chain was sequenced within a study of T cells in Graves' hyperthyroidism and ophthalmopathy (dated by TCRdb to between 2018 and 2021). Some background on the complete study: Peripheral blood was sampled at the time of initial diagnosis, prior to any treatment. Prospective prediction of ophthalmopathy was tested in an independent validation cohort of some 19 hyperthyroidism patients and roughly 16 patients who later progressed to ophthalmopathy. TCR V-J signatures able to tell the groups apart were searched for in a discovery cohort of about a hundred patients, of whom about 40 had Graves' ophthalmopathy and 57 had stable Graves' hyperthyroidism. After sampling, hyperthyroidism patients received methimazole starting at 30 mg daily, and ophthalmopathy patients received high-dose intravenous methylprednisolone. The approximately 98 discovery patients were randomly divided into training and test sets at a 7:3 ratio. Thyroid tissue and blood T-cell repertoires from about 6 Graves' hyperthyroidism patients were also compared in the study. The paper reports TCR Vbeta CDR3 sequencing of approximately 140 peripheral blood samples: fewer than 50 ophthalmopathy, about 75 hyperthyroidism and around 17 progressor patients.

Beyond this particular receptor, the publication reports: Most expanded thyroid clonotypes (frequency above 0.001) were also detected in blood, suggesting blood repertoires may reflect thyroid immune responses. Sample size was not statistically predetermined, and investigators were not blinded to group allocation. Ophthalmopathy was separated from stable hyperthyroidism by a 13 V-J signature model, with around 90% sensitivity and around 81% specificity obtained in cross-validation and 80%/75% obtained in testing. In validation, the model predicted progression to ophthalmopathy with over 60% sensitivity and less than 80% specificity, a median of around 6.6 months before onset.

Stable Graves' hyperthyroidism was defined as the absence of progression to ophthalmopathy over 18 months of follow-up. Hyperthyroidism patients were newly diagnosed, had a disease duration of under 2 months, and were aged 18 to 65 years. The study excluded patients with uncontrolled infections, other autoimmune diseases, pregnancy or lactation. Clinical symptoms, serum thyroxine and TRAb, thyroid ultrasound, and orbital computed tomography formed the basis for the diagnoses. PBMCs were isolated from roughly 10 ml of fresh peripheral blood by Ficoll-Paque density gradient centrifugation. Total RNA was extracted with Trizol reagent, and quality was checked on an Agilent 2100 Bioanalyzer. CDR3 length: 13 amino acids, cysteine to phenylalanine. Of the read, only the CDR3 DNA is kept; its 39 bases are in frame from base 1. Looking up the germline V gene yields CDR1 SQVTM and CDR2 ANQGSEA. Amplification of TCR beta CDR3 regions was carried out from RNA transcripts. The first round of RT-PCR for the TCR CDR3 was performed with the HTBI primer set and the Qiagen OneStep RT-PCR kit. The libraries were constructed in a second round of multiplex PCR and then size-selected and purified. The libraries were sequenced on an Illumina HiSeq2000 using paired-end 100 bp reads. As for how the authors treated the data: Raw data were processed with SOAPnuke, discarding reads with adapters, uncalled bases, mean Phred below 15, or no exact constant-primer or identifier match. COPE v1.2.5 was used to merge the high-quality paired reads, and each unique nucleotide sequence was defined as a clonotype. Clonotypes were aligned to IMGT TRBV, TRBD and TRBJ reference segments using MiTCR v1.1. Analysis was restricted to V-J combinations with a frequency above 0.0001, which covered 98% to 99.2% of repertoires. A TCS score was defined as the ratio between F50 (clonal expansion) and ExV (chaos), using BLOSUM62-based TCRdist between CDR3 peptides within each V-J. Welch's t-statistics and random forest reduced several hundred V-J features to some 14, which were used in a naive Bayes classifier (R e1071). Thyroid-blood repertoire similarity was quantified with the Morisita-Horn index. The public sequencing data were trimmed at Q25 with fastp and processed into clonotypes with MiXCR by TCRdb, which kept only in-frame beta chains. Identical CDR3 proteins give one entry, which carries the most common genes and DNA. It is TCRdb's table, rather than the study itself, that gives the V and J calls and clone size. The sample includes around 700,000 distinct CDR3 sequences, with 30% to 40% observed a single time. Less than 40% of the sample goes to the ten largest clones.

A note on this clonotype: What this receptor recognizes is not known. No much larger clone is present one base from it, and per-base qualities are unavailable.

The V and J segments used are TRBV29-1 and TRBJ1-4; the D segment could be TRBD1, given 5 matching bases. The clonotype was recovered from a middle-aged woman with Graves' hyperthyroidism. Sequencing was done on a sample of blood. The CDR3 region: CSSGRETYEKLFF. DNA sequence: TGCAGTTCGGGACGTGAGACTTATGAAAAACTGTTTTTT.